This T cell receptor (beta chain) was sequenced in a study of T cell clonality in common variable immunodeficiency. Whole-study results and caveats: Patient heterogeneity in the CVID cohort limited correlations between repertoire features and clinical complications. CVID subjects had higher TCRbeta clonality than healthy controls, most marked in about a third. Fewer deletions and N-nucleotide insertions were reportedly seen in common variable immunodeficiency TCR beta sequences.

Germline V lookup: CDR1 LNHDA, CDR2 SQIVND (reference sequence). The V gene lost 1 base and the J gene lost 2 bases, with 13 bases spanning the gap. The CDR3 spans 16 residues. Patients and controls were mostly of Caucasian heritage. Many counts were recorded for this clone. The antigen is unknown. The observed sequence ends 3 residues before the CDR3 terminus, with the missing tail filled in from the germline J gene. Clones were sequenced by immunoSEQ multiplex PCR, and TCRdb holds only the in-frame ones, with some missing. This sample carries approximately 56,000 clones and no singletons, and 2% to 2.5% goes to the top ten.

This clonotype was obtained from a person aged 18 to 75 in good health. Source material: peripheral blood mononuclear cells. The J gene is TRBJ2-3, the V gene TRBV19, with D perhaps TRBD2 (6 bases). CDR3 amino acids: CASSIVAGTPTDTQYF. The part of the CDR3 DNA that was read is TGTGCCAGTAGTATAGTCGCCGGGACTCCCACAGATACG.